This TCR beta chain was sequenced for a study of shared clonotypes between healthy human individuals. There are 15 residues in the CDR3. J gave up 5 bases and V 3 bases, and 7 bases lay outside the gene matches. Germline lookup yields CDR1 SGHAT and CDR2 FQNNGV. The sorted-subset replicate PCRs were given about 200 ng DNA, which is 31,000 or so T cell genomes. Sequencing was performed with immunoSEQ multiplex PCR; in TCRdb, only in-frame clones are kept and a portion is missing. This sample has about 990,000 clones, with more than 75% found just once. The donors were adults (healthy and HIV-negative) with no recent acute infections or vaccinations. Among the donors, all were Caucasian adults who lived in Nashville, Tennessee.

The sequenced material came from memory CD4+ T cells from PBMCs. The subset is: CD45RA-negative fraction. The origin of this receptor is a man aged 18 to 29 in good health. Some clones in this sample may be carry-over from other donors' samples. This sequence joins TRBV11-2 and TRBJ1-3; 7 bases line up with TRBD1. This chain's CDR3 is CASSLSTGQRNTIYF. CDR3 DNA: TGTGCCAGCAGCTTGTCTACGGGACAGAGAAACACCATATATTTT.